A selection of T cell receptor beta chains follows, all from one sample in a study of blood T cell repertoires in COVID-19. Using immunoSEQ multiplex PCR, the repertoire was profiled, and TCRdb retains in-frame clones only, with some absent. The profile shows around 300,000 clones, over 85% of them singletons. Sample: PBMCs or T cells enriched from blood (not recorded which). The source is a woman aged 60-70 years who had recovered from COVID-19. Each CDR3 is given with its conserved first and last residue. The D gene is left open where the match is weak. Clone size is not always given. Where it is, it says once, few, many or a class for expanded clones.

CDR3nt: TGTGCCAGCAGCGTAGGTAGCTCTGGAAACACCATATATTTT
CDR3aa: CASSVGSSGNTIYF
d_gene: .
v_gene: TRBV9
j_gene: TRBJ1-3
abundance: .

CDR3nt: TGTGCCAGCAGTGAAACAGCGGGGACGAGGGAAAAACTGTTTTTT
CDR3aa: CASSETAGTREKLFF
d_gene: .
v_gene: TRBV2
j_gene: TRBJ1-4
abundance: once

CDR3nt: TGTGCCAGCAGTTTGAGCGGATTTGGCAATCAGCCCCAGCATTTT
CDR3aa: CASSLSGFGNQPQHF
d_gene: .
v_gene: TRBV28
j_gene: TRBJ1-5
abundance: .

CDR3nt: TGTGCCAGCACCCTATCCCCCTTGGACAGCTTAGGCTACACCTTC
CDR3aa: CASTLSPLDSLGYTF
d_gene: .
v_gene: TRBV27
j_gene: TRBJ1-2
abundance: .

CDR3nt: TGCGCCAGCAGCCCCGGGACAGGGGGCACTGAAGCTTTCTTT
CDR3aa: CASSPGTGGTEAFF
d_gene: TRBD1
v_gene: TRBV5-1
j_gene: TRBJ1-1
abundance: .

CDR3nt: TGTGCCAGCAGCAAAGACGGAGGACAGGGGATGGGTGGCTACACCTTC
CDR3aa: CASSKDGGQGMGGYTF
d_gene: .
v_gene: TRBV21-1
j_gene: TRBJ1-2
abundance: .

CDR3nt: TGTGCCAGCAGCCCACACAGGGGAAGGAATTCACCCCTCCACTTT
CDR3aa: CASSPHRGRNSPLHF
d_gene: TRBD1
v_gene: TRBV7-3
j_gene: TRBJ1-6
abundance: .

CDR3nt: TGTGCCAGCAGGGACCCCCCCGGGACCGGCGGGAGCGAGCAGTACTTC
CDR3aa: CASRDPPGTGGSEQYF
d_gene: TRBD2
v_gene: TRBV28
j_gene: TRBJ2-7
abundance: .

CDR3nt: TGTGCCAGCAGCTTATATTCCGGGAACACTGAAGCTTTCTTT
CDR3aa: CASSLYSGNTEAFF
d_gene: .
v_gene: TRBV11-2
j_gene: TRBJ1-1
abundance: once

CDR3nt: TGTGCCAGCAGAAGAGGGACAGACCATGGCTACACCTTC
CDR3aa: CASRRGTDHGYTF
d_gene: TRBD1
v_gene: TRBV6-5
j_gene: TRBJ1-2
abundance: .

CDR3nt: TGTGCCATTAAAAAATCCCCCGGGGGGGAAGAGACCCAGTACTTC
CDR3aa: CAIKKSPGGEETQYF
d_gene: TRBD2
v_gene: TRBV10-3
j_gene: TRBJ2-5
abundance: .

CDR3nt: TGTGCCAGTAGCACCGACAGGAACACTGAAGCTTTCTTT
CDR3aa: CASSTDRNTEAFF
d_gene: .
v_gene: TRBV19
j_gene: TRBJ1-1
abundance: once

CDR3nt: TGTGCCAGCAGCCCCTCACAGGTAATATGGACTGAAGCTTTCTTT
CDR3aa: CASSPSQVIWTEAFF
d_gene: .
v_gene: TRBV3-1/TRBV3-2
j_gene: TRBJ1-1
abundance: .

CDR3nt: TGTGCCAGCAGCTCAATACTAGCGGGGGACAATGAGCAGTTCTTC
CDR3aa: CASSSILAGDNEQFF
d_gene: TRBD2
v_gene: TRBV7-9
j_gene: TRBJ2-1
abundance: .

CDR3nt: TGCGCCAGCAGCTTGGCCTCAGGGGGGAATACGCAGTATTTT
CDR3aa: CASSLASGGNTQYF
d_gene: .
v_gene: TRBV5-1
j_gene: TRBJ2-3
abundance: .

CDR3nt: TGTGCCAGCAGTCCCTCGAGGGCCTATGGCTACACCTTC
CDR3aa: CASSPSRAYGYTF
d_gene: .
v_gene: TRBV28
j_gene: TRBJ1-2
abundance: once

CDR3nt: TGCGCCAGCACCCTGGATGGGGGGGTGAACACTGAAGCTTTCTTT
CDR3aa: CASTLDGGVNTEAFF
d_gene: .
v_gene: TRBV23-1
j_gene: TRBJ1-1
abundance: .

CDR3nt: TGTGCCAGATCTGACACGGGGGACGAGCAGTACTTC
CDR3aa: CARSDTGDEQYF
d_gene: .
v_gene: TRBV5-3
j_gene: TRBJ2-7
abundance: .